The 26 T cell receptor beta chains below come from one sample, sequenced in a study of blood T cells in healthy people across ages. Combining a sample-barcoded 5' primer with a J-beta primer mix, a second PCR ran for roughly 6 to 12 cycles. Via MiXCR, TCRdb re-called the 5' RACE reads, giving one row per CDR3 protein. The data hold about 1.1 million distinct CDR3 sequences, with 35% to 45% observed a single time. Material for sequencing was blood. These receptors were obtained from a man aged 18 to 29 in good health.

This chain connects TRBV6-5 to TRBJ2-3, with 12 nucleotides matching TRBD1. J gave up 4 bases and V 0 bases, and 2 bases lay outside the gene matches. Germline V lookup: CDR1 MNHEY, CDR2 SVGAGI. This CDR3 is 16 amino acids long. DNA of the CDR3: TGTGCCAGCAGTTACTCCGGGACAGGGGGCCCAGATACGCAGTATTTT. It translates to CASSYSGTGGPDTQYF.

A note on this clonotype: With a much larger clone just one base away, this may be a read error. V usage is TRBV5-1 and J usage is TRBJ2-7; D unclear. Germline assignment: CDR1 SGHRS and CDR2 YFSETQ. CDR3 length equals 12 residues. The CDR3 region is CTSSLPGYEQYF. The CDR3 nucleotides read TGCACCAGCAGCTTGCCAGGCTACGAGCAGTACTTC.

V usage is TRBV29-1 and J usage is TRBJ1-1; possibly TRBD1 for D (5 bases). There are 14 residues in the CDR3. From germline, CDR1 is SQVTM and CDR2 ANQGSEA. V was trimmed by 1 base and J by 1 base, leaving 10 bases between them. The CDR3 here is CSVEARAANTEAFF. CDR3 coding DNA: TGCAGCGTTGAAGCCAGGGCAGCGAACACTGAAGCTTTCTTT.

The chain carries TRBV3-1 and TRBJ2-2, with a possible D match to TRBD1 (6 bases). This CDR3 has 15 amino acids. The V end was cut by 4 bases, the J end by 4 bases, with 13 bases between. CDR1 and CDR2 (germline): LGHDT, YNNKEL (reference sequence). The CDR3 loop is CASSREIGGTGELFF. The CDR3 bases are TGTGCCAGCAGCCGAGAAATAGGGGGCACCGGGGAGCTGTTTTTT.

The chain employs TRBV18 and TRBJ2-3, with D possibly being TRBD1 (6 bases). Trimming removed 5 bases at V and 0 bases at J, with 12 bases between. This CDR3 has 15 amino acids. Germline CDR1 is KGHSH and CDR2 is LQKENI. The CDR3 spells CASSDRRSSTDTQYF. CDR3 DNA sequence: TGTGCCAGCTCAGACAGGCGGTCTAGCACAGATACGCAGTATTTT.

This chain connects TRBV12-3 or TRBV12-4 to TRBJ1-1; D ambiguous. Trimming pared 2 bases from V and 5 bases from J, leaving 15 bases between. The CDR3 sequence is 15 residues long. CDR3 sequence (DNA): TGTGCCAGCAGTTTAAGGGAGACCCACAGTACTGAAGCTTTCTTT. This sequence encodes CASSLRETHSTEAFF.

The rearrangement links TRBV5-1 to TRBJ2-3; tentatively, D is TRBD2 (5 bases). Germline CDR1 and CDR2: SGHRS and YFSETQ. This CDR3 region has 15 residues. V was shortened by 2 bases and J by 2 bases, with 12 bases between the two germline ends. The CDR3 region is CASSFFGEPTDTQYF. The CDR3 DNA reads TGCGCCAGCAGCTTTTTCGGGGAACCCACAGATACGCAGTATTTT.

The CDR3 DNA sequence: TGCAGCGTTGAAGAGACAGGACGGACTGAAGCTTTCTTT. Protein: CSVEETGRTEAFF. The rearrangement joins TRBV29-1 to TRBJ1-1; TRBD1 is a possible D gene (6 bases). CDR1 is SQVTM and CDR2 is ANQGSEA in the germline V gene. The CDR3 covers 13 residues. Between the trimmed V and J ends, which lost 0 bases and 5 bases, there was a span of 10 bases.

CDR3 loop: CAIRGSGTVNTGELFF. In nucleotides, the CDR3 is TGTGCCATCAGGGGGTCTGGGACAGTAAACACCGGGGAGCTGTTTTTT. The rearrangement links TRBV10-3 to TRBJ2-2; 7 bases align to TRBD1. CDR3 size: 16 residues. Per germline, CDR1 ENHRY and CDR2 SYGVKD. The V and J ends lost 6 bases and 2 bases, in that order; junction bases with no gene match: 9.

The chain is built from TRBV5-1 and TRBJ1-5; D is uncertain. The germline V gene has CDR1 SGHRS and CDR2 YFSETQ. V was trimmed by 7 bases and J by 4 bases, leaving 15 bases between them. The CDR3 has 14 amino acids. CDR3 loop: CASRPGDENQPQHF. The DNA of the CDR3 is TGCGCCAGCCGTCCCGGAGACGAAAATCAGCCCCAGCATTTT.

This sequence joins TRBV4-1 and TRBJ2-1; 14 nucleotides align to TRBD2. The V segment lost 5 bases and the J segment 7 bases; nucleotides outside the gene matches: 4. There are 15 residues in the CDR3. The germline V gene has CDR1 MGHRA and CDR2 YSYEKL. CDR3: CASSTRLAGGNEQFF. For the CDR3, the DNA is TGCGCCAGCAGCACCCGACTAGCGGGGGGGAATGAGCAGTTCTTC.

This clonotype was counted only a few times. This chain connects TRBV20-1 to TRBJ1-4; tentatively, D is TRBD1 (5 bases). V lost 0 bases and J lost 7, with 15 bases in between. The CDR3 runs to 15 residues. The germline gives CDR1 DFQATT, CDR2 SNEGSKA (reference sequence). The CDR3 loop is CSARDLQGTGEKLFF. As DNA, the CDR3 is TGCAGTGCTAGAGATCTTCAGGGAACGGGTGAAAAACTGTTTTTT.

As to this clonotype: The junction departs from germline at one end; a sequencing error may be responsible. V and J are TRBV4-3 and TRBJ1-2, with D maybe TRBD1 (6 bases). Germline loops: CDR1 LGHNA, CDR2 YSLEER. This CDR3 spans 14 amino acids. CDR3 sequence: CASNQGTQNYGYTF. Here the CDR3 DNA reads TGCGCCAGCAACCAAGGGACACAGAACTATGGCTACACCTTC.

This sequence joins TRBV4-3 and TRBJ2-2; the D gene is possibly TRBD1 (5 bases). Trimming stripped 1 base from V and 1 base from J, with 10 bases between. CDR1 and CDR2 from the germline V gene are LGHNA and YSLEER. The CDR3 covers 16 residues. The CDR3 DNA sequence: TGCGCCAGCAGCCAAGGGCGCAGGGTGAACACCGGGGAGCTGTTTTTT. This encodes CASSQGRRVNTGELFF.

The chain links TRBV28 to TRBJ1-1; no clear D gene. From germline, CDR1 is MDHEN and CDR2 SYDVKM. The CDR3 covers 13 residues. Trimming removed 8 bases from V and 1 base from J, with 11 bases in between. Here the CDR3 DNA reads TGTGCCAGCCTCCAGATGGGGAACACTGAAGCTTTCTTT. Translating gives CASLQMGNTEAFF.

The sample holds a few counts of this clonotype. CDR3 sequence (DNA): TGCAGCGTTACGGGACAGGGAATGAACACTGAAGCTTTCTTT. This translates into CSVTGQGMNTEAFF. This rearrangement joins TRBV29-1 to TRBJ1-1; 9 bases align to TRBD1. Germline V gene lookup returns CDR1 SQVTM and CDR2 ANQGSEA. J lost 0 bases, V lost 5 bases, and 4 bases had no gene match. The CDR3 totals 14 residues.

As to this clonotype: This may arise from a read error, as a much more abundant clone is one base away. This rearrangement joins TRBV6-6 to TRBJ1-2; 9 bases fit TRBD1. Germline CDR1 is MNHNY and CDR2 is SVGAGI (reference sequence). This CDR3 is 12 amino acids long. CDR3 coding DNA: TGTGTCAGCAGGACAGGGGACTATGGCTACACCTTC. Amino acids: CVSRTGDYGYTF.

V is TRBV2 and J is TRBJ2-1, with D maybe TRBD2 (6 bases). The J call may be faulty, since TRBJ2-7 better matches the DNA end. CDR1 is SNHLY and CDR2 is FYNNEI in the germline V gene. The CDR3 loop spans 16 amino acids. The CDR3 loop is CASNILRRGSYNEQYF. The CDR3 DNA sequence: TGTGCCAGCAATATTCTAAGGAGGGGCTCCTACAATGAGCAGTACTTC.

The CDR3 sequence is CASSVGGAKIYNEQFF. CDR3 sequence (DNA): TGTGCCAGCAGCGTAGGAGGAGCTAAGATCTACAATGAGCAGTTCTTC. The V and J genes are TRBV9 and TRBJ2-1; D ambiguous. With 0 bases removed from V and 3 bases from J, the gap between germline ends came to 13 bases. The germline V gene encodes CDR1 SGDLS and CDR2 YYNGEE. CDR3 length: 16 residues.

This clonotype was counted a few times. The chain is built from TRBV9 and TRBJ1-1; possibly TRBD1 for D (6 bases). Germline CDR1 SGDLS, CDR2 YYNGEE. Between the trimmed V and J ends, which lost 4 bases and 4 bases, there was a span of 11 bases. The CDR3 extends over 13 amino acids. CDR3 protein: CASSIGGSTEAFF. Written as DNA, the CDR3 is TGTGCCAGCAGCATAGGGGGGAGCACTGAAGCTTTCTTT. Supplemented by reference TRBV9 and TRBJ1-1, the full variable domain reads DSGVTQTPKHLITATGQRVTLRCSPRSGDLSVYWYQQSLDQGLQFLIQYYNGEERAKGNILERFSAQQFPDLHSELNLSSLELGDSALYFCASSIGGSTEAFFGQGTRLTVV.

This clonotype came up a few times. The CDR3 DNA sequence: TGTGCCAGCAGTACGGACAGGTCGAACACTGAAGCTTTCTTT. This sequence encodes CASSTDRSNTEAFF. The rearrangement joins TRBV12-3 or TRBV12-4 to TRBJ1-1; 7 nucleotides line up with TRBD1. V lost 5 bases, J lost 1 base, and 4 bases stayed unmatched. CDR3 length: 14 residues.

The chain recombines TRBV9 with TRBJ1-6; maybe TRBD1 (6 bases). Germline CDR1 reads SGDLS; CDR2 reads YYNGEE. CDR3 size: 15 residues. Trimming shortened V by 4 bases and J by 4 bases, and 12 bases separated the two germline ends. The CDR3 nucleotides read TGTGCCAGCAGCCGGGACAACGCATATAATTCACCCCTCCACTTT. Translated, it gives CASSRDNAYNSPLHF. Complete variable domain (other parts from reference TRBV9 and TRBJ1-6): DSGVTQTPKHLITATGQRVTLRCSPRSGDLSVYWYQQSLDQGLQFLIQYYNGEERAKGNILERFSAQQFPDLHSELNLSSLELGDSALYFCASSRDNAYNSPLHFGNGTRLTVT.

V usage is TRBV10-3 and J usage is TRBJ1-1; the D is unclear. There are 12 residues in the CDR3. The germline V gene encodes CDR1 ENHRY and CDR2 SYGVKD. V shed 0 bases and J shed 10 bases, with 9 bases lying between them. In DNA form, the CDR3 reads TGTGCCATCAGTGAGTCGTTGGACTCAGCTTTCTTT. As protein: CAISESLDSAFF.

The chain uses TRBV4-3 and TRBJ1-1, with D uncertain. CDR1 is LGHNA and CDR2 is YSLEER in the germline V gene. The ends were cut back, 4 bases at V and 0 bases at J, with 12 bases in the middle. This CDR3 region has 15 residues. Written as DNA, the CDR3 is TGCGCCAGCAGCCCCGGTTTGGCCATGAACACTGAAGCTTTCTTT. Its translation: CASSPGLAMNTEAFF.

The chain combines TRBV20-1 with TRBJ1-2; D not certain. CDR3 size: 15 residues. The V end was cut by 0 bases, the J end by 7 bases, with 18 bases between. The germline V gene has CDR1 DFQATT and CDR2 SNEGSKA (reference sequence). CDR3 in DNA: TGCAGTGCTAGAGATCTTGGGAGGGAAGTGGCTGGCTACACCTTC. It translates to CSARDLGREVAGYTF.

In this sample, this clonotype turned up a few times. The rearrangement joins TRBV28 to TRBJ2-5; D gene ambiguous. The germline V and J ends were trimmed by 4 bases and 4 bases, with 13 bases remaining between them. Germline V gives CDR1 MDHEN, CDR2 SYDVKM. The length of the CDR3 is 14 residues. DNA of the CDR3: TGTGCCAGCAGTTCGGGCCTCGCGGCAGAGACCCAGTACTTC. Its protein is CASSSGLAAETQYF.